Listed here are 32 T cell receptor beta chains from one sample, sequenced in a study of blood T cells in healthy people across ages. A second PCR, run for about 6 to 12 cycles, used a sample-barcoded 5' primer plus a J-beta primer mix. TCRdb re-analysed the 5' RACE reads in MiXCR, keeping a single row per CDR3 protein. Among over 600,000 distinct CDR3 sequences, more than 20% were seen once, and the ten largest hold under 4%. Sequenced sample: blood. Receptor source: a man aged 65-85 years in good health.

This clonotype was seen repeatedly, ten times or more. The chain links TRBV12-3 or TRBV12-4 to TRBJ2-1, with D uncertain. This CDR3 comprises 13 residues. Trimming took 6 bases from V and 2 from J, leaving 8 bases between them. The CDR3 spells CASRLRTYNEQFF. The CDR3 DNA reads as TGTGCCAGCAGACTAAGGACCTACAATGAGCAGTTCTTC.

In this sample, this clonotype turned up once. The chain employs TRBV12-3 or TRBV12-4 and TRBJ2-3; D remains unclear. The CDR3 has 15 amino acids. Trimming removed 3 bases from V and 6 bases from J, with 16 bases in between. The CDR3 sequence is CASSFGLSGVDTQYF. As DNA, the CDR3 is TGTGCCAGCAGTTTTGGGCTATCCGGTGTGGATACGCAGTATTTT.

This chain links TRBV20-1 with TRBJ1-4, with D possibly TRBD1 on 5 matching bases. Trimming took off 3 bases at V and 4 bases at J, with 24 bases between the two ends. The germline V gene encodes CDR1 DFQATT and CDR2 SNEGSKA (reference sequence). The length of the CDR3 is 18 residues. CDR3 nucleotides: TGCAGTGCTAGGATGGACACAGATCACGTACCATTTAATGAAAAACTGTTTTTT. The encoded protein is CSARMDTDHVPFNEKLFF.

This clonotype was seen only a few times. This chain connects TRBV14 to TRBJ1-1; D gene ambiguous. The germline V and J ends were trimmed by 0 bases and 11 bases, with 13 bases remaining between them. Germline values: CDR1 SGHDN, CDR2 FVKESK. The CDR3 loop spans 13 amino acids. The CDR3 bases are TGTGCCAGCAGCCAAGATTTATCCGGGAGGGCTTTCTTT. This encodes CASSQDLSGRAFF.

This clonotype was seen a few times. The chain uses TRBV2 and TRBJ2-3, with TRBD1 matching over 8 bases. CDR3 length: 16 amino acids. Germline-derived CDR1 and CDR2 are SNHLY and FYNNEI. The trim removed 7 bases at V and 3 bases at J, leaving 12 bases unmatched. For the CDR3, the DNA is TGTGCCAGCAATCGAGCAGGGACAGGCTTGACAGATACGCAGTATTTT. Translation: CASNRAGTGLTDTQYF. The full variable domain, completed using reference TRBV2 and TRBJ2-3, is EPEVTQTPSHQVTQMGQEVILRCVPISNHLYFYWYRQILGQKVEFLVSFYNNEISEKSEIFDDQFSVERPDGSNFTLKIRSTKLEDSAMYFCASNRAGTGLTDTQYFGPGTRLTVL.

A few counts support this clonotype. The V gene is TRBV20-1, the J gene TRBJ2-1; 11 bases are shared with TRBD2. The length of the CDR3 is 14 residues. Germline V gene sequence: CDR1 DFQATT, CDR2 SNEGSKA (reference sequence). Trimming took 3 bases from V and 9 from J; bases not matched to a gene: 7. CDR3 amino acids: CSASELAGVTEQFF. CDR3 DNA sequence: TGCAGTGCTAGTGAACTAGCGGGAGTAACTGAGCAGTTCTTC.

The table lists this clonotype with many counts. The rearrangement links TRBV29-1 to TRBJ2-7; D is uncertain. This CDR3 spans 12 amino acids. Germline lookup yields CDR1 SQVTM and CDR2 ANQGSEA. V was trimmed by 6 bases and J by 0 bases, leaving 9 bases between them. The CDR3 here is CSVFSLSYEQYF. CDR3 in DNA: TGCAGCGTCTTCAGTCTCTCCTACGAGCAGTACTTC.

This rearrangement joins TRBV5-6 to TRBJ2-7, with 9 bases aligning to TRBD1. From germline, CDR1 is SGHDT and CDR2 YYEEEE. The CDR3 runs to 17 residues. V was pared by 1 base and J by 2 bases, with 10 bases of the junction left unmatched. The CDR3 DNA reads TGTGCCAGCAGCTTGACGGGACAGGGTTTTACGGCCTACGAGCAGTACTTC. Its translation is CASSLTGQGFTAYEQYF.

This rearrangement joins TRBV10-3 to TRBJ2-6, with 7 bases lining up with TRBD1. J lost 0 bases, V lost 3 bases, and 5 bases had no gene match. Germline CDR1 reads ENHRY; CDR2 reads SYGVKD. This CDR3 contains 17 residues. The CDR3 here is CAISDSGTASGANVLTF. CDR3 coding DNA: TGTGCCATCAGTGACTCCGGGACAGCCTCTGGGGCCAACGTCCTGACTTTC.

This clonotype was found a few times. The chain joins TRBV7-6 to TRBJ1-5; no reliable D call. Trimming took off 2 bases at V and 3 bases at J, with 11 bases between the two ends. The CDR3 consists of 15 residues. Germline CDR1 SGHVS, CDR2 FNYEAQ. The CDR3 spells CASSLNQGPNQPQHF. In nucleotides, the CDR3 is TGTGCCAGCAGCTTAAATCAAGGTCCCAATCAGCCCCAGCATTTT. Combining the CDR3 with reference TRBV7-6 and TRBJ1-5 gives the whole variable domain GAGVSQSPRYKVTKRGQDVALRCDPISGHVSLYWYRQALGQGPEFLTYFNYEAQQDKSGLPNDRFSAERPEGSISTLTIQRTEQRDSAMYRCASSLNQGPNQPQHFGDGTRLSIL.

The genes are TRBV3-1 and TRBJ2-5; possible D gene TRBD2, 6 bases. Germline V gene data show CDR1 as LGHDT and CDR2 as YNNKEL (reference sequence). V was cut by 1 base and J by 11 bases, with 14 bases left in between. The CDR3 covers 13 residues. The CDR3 DNA reads TGTGCCAGCAGCCAAGGGGGAGTTCGGGGGCAGTACTTC. This gives the protein CASSQGGVRGQYF.

The rearrangement uses TRBV25-1 and TRBJ2-3; 10 bases match TRBD2. With 5 bases clipped from V and 5 bases from J, the junction kept 4 bases outside the gene matches. This CDR3 has 14 amino acids. Germline V gene sequence: CDR1 MGHDK, CDR2 SYGVNS. CDR3 region: CASSQRLAGDTQYF. DNA of the CDR3: TGTGCCAGCAGTCAAAGACTAGCGGGAGATACGCAGTATTTT. The whole variable domain, filled in from reference TRBV25-1 and TRBJ2-3, reads EADIYQTPRYLVIGTGKKITLECSQTMGHDKMYWYQQDPGMELHLIHYSYGVNSTEKGDLSSESTVSRIRTEHFPLTLESARPSHTSQYLCASSQRLAGDTQYFGPGTRLTVL.

The CDR3 DNA follows: TGTGCCAGCAGCCAAGGACTGTGGCGCCTGATCTACTACGAGCAGTACTTC. Protein: CASSQGLWRLIYYEQYF. V is TRBV3-1 and J is TRBJ2-7; D unclear. The germline V gene encodes CDR1 LGHDT and CDR2 YNNKEL (reference sequence). Trimming cost V 1 base and J 3 bases, with 19 bases left between them. There are 17 residues in the CDR3.

This clonotype was seen ten or more times. V is TRBV27 and J is TRBJ1-5, with a weak D call TRBD1 (5 bases). Trimming removed 6 bases at V and 0 bases at J, with 12 bases between. From germline, CDR1 is MNHEY and CDR2 SMNVEV (reference sequence). This CDR3 spans 15 amino acids. The CDR3 loop reads CASSPWGYSNQPQHF. CDR3 DNA sequence: TGTGCCAGCAGCCCGTGGGGCTATAGCAATCAGCCCCAGCATTTT.

This clonotype has at least ten counts. The chain recombines TRBV20-1 with TRBJ2-1; no firm D call. Per the germline V gene, CDR1 is DFQATT and CDR2 is SNEGSKA (reference sequence). The CDR3 length is 13 residues. Trimming shortened V by 4 bases and J by 5 bases, and 12 bases separated the two germline ends. The CDR3 DNA follows: TGCAGTGCTACCCACCCCACACACAATGAGCAGTTCTTC. This encodes CSATHPTHNEQFF.

This clonotype was detected a few times. The rearrangement links TRBV20-1 to TRBJ2-7, with D perhaps given as TRBD1 or TRBD2 (6 bases each). The V end was cut by 4 bases, the J end by 4 bases, with 14 bases between. Germline CDR1 is DFQATT and CDR2 is SNEGSKA (reference sequence). The CDR3 totals 13 residues. The CDR3, as DNA: TGCAGTGCTACCGGGACTCAGGGGTACGAGCAGTACTTC. Amino acid sequence: CSATGTQGYEQYF.

This CDR3 is CASSLAQGAIYTEAFF. The CDR3 DNA sequence: TGTGCCAGCAGTTTAGCCCAGGGGGCGATTTACACTGAAGCTTTCTTT. V is TRBV12-3 or TRBV12-4 and J is TRBJ1-1, with 8 bases matching TRBD1. The CDR3 has 16 amino acids. Trimming at V came to 0 bases and at J to 3 bases, leaving 6 bases not matched to a gene.

This clonotype has more than one count but fewer than ten. The rearrangement links TRBV27 to TRBJ1-2, with D possibly TRBD1 on 5 matching bases. This CDR3 spans 13 amino acids. V lost 2 bases, J lost 4 bases, and 8 bases lay in between. Per the germline V gene, CDR1 is MNHEY and CDR2 is SMNVEV (reference sequence). CDR3 protein: CASSLRQPYGYTF. The CDR3 DNA reads as TGTGCCAGCAGTTTACGACAGCCCTATGGCTACACCTTC.

This rearrangement joins TRBV28 to TRBJ1-6; D gene ambiguous. V dropped 5 bases and J dropped 10 bases, with 9 bases sitting between them. Germline V gene lookup returns CDR1 MDHEN and CDR2 SYDVKM. The length of the CDR3 is 12 residues. CDR3 in DNA: TGTGCCAGCAGTCCACAGCGATCACCCCTCCACTTT. Its translation is CASSPQRSPLHF.

This clonotype showed up just a few times. The chain couples TRBV28 to TRBJ2-5, with 12 bases identical to TRBD2. The J call is uncertain, as TRBJ2-1 better fits the DNA end. The CDR3 has 16 residues. Germline V gene lookup returns CDR1 MDHEN and CDR2 SYDVKM. Here the CDR3 reads CASSPRLAGVGNEQFF. The CDR3 DNA is TGTGCCAGCAGCCCAAGACTAGCGGGAGTAGGCAATGAGCAGTTCTTC.

This clonotype showed up many times. The gene calls are TRBV10-2 and TRBJ2-5, with D maybe TRBD2 (5 bases). V was shortened by 7 bases and J by 5 bases, with 11 bases between the two germline ends. Germline values: CDR1 WSHSY, CDR2 SAAADI. The CDR3 contains 12 residues. CDR3 sequence reads: CASTDGIETQYF. The CDR3 DNA reads as TGCGCCAGCACCGACGGGATTGAGACCCAGTACTTC.

The genes are TRBV15 and TRBJ1-2, with unresolved D. The CDR3 totals 14 residues. With 0 bases removed from V and 5 bases from J, the gap between germline ends came to 10 bases. Looked up from germline, CDR1 is LNHNV and CDR2 is YYDKDF (reference sequence). In DNA form, the CDR3 reads TGTGCCACCAGCAGAGATCGGGCAGCTTATGGCTACACCTTC. Its translation: CATSRDRAAYGYTF.

The chain employs TRBV3-1 and TRBJ2-7, with 7 nucleotides matching TRBD2. The J segment lost 5 bases and the V segment lost 9 bases, leaving 13 bases of the junction unmatched. The CDR3 loop spans 14 amino acids. CDR1 and CDR2 from the germline V gene are LGHDT and YNNKEL (reference sequence). This chain's CDR3 is CASGSSSGTHEQYF. In nucleotides, the CDR3 is TGTGCCAGTGGGTCCTCCAGCGGGACCCACGAGCAGTACTTC.

This clonotype was observed a handful of times. The V and J genes are TRBV4-3 and TRBJ1-2; 10 bases are a match to TRBD1. Germline V lookup: CDR1 LGHNA, CDR2 YSLEER. This CDR3 region has 15 residues. V trimming: 2 bases; J trimming: 7 bases; junction bases outside the gene matches: 7. CDR3 protein: CASSQLGTGASGYTF. The CDR3 coding sequence is TGCGCCAGCAGCCAACTGGGGACAGGGGCGAGTGGCTACACCTTC.

The chain uses TRBV7-9 and TRBJ2-1; weak D call: TRBD2 (5 bases). CDR1 is SEHNR, CDR2 FQNEAQ, per germline (reference sequence). This CDR3 has 13 residues. Trimming pared 8 bases from V and 2 bases from J, leaving 10 bases between. CDR3: CASGSEAYNEQFF. The CDR3, as DNA: TGTGCCAGCGGGAGTGAAGCCTACAATGAGCAGTTCTTC.

This clonotype was detected a few times. The chain employs TRBV12-5 and TRBJ1-4; D ambiguous. CDR1 and CDR2 from the germline V gene are LGHNT and FRNRAP. The CDR3 totals 13 residues. V shed 6 bases and J shed 7 bases, with 12 bases lying between them. CDR3 region: CASGHGRLEKLFF. DNA for the CDR3: TGTGCTAGTGGCCACGGGCGGCTTGAAAAACTGTTTTTT.

The chain is built from TRBV5-4 and TRBJ2-7; TRBD1 agrees at 9 bases. Germline loops: CDR1 SGHNT, CDR2 YYREEE (reference sequence). V gave up 4 bases and J gave up 5 bases; unmatched junction bases: 7. CDR3 length: 14 amino acids. CDR3 region: CASSTRDRDNEQYF. In nucleotides, the CDR3 is TGTGCCAGCAGCACCCGGGACAGGGACAACGAGCAGTACTTC.

This clonotype showed up just a few times. The chain is built from TRBV11-2 and TRBJ2-1, with TRBD2 matching over 7 bases. With 0 bases clipped from V and 3 bases from J, the junction kept 8 bases outside the gene matches. CDR3 length: 17 residues. Per germline, CDR1 SGHAT and CDR2 FQNNGV. The CDR3 region has the DNA TGTGCCAGCAGCTTAGATCCGGGCGGGAGTTTCTACAATGAGCAGTTCTTC. As protein: CASSLDPGGSFYNEQFF.

The chain is built from TRBV9 and TRBJ2-3; 7 nucleotides line up with TRBD1. The ends lost 2 bases at V and 2 bases at J; junction bases unmatched: 8. Per the germline V gene, CDR1 is SGDLS and CDR2 is YYNGEE. This CDR3 contains 16 residues. The DNA of the CDR3 is TGTGCCAGCAGCGTCACCGGACAGGAGTTCACAGATACGCAGTATTTT. Its protein product is CASSVTGQEFTDTQYF. The entire variable domain, with the rest obtained from reference TRBV9 and TRBJ2-3, is as follows: DSGVTQTPKHLITATGQRVTLRCSPRSGDLSVYWYQQSLDQGLQFLIQYYNGEERAKGNILERFSAQQFPDLHSELNLSSLELGDSALYFCASSVTGQEFTDTQYFGPGTRLTVL.

The gene calls are TRBV15 and TRBJ2-1, with D maybe TRBD2 (6 bases). CDR1 and CDR2 (germline): LNHNV, YYDKDF (reference sequence). The CDR3 is 13 amino acids. The V and J ends lost 5 bases and 8 bases respectively, with 13 bases between them. DNA for the CDR3: TGTGCCACCAGCGGGGGGAGACGGTATGAGCAGTTCTTC. Translating it yields CATSGGRRYEQFF.

This clonotype was observed a few times. CDR3 amino acids: CASSQDQFMKGYTF. The CDR3 nucleotides are TGTGCCAGCAGCCAAGATCAGTTCATGAAGGGCTACACCTTC. V usage is TRBV3-1 and J usage is TRBJ1-2; no clear D gene. V gave up 0 bases and J gave up 8 bases, with 13 bases separating them. Germline values: CDR1 LGHDT, CDR2 YNNKEL (reference sequence). This CDR3 is built from 14 residues.

About this clonotype: A much larger clone is a single base away; this may be a read error. The chain joins TRBV3-1 to TRBJ2-2; 12 positions match TRBD2. The CDR3 is made up of 15 amino acids. The germline CDR1 and CDR2 sequences are LGHDT and YNNKEL (reference sequence). The CDR3: CGSSPTSGRSGELFF. The CDR3 region has the DNA TGTGGCAGCAGCCCGACTAGCGGGAGATCCGGGGAGCTGTTTTTT.